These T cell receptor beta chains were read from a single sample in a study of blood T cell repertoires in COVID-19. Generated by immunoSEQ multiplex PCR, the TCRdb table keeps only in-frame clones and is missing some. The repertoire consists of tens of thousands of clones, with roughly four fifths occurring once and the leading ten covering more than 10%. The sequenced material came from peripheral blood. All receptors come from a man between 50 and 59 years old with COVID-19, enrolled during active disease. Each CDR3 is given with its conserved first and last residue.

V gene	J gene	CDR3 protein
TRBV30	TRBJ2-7	CAWSVTGNEQYF
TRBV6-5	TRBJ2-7	CASSYESTYSYEQYF
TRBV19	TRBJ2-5	CASSSGLAGQETQYF
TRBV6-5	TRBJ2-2	CASSCRARGTGELFF
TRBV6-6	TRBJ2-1	CASSRSGAGSDEQFF
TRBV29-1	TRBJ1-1	CSVVRGLNTEAFF
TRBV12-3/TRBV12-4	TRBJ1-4	CASSWEGEKLFF
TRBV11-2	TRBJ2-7	CASSHSYEQYF
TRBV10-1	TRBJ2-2	CASSDSLGRGASNTGELFF
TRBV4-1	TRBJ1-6	CASRIGRVGQLNSPLHF
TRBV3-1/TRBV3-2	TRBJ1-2	CASSPGRRLGGYTF
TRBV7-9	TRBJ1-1	CASSIYRGSEGNTEAFF
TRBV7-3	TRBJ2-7	CASSLWAEGEQYF
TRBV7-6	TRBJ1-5	CASSSNRNQPQHF
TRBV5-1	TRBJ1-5	CASSTRGGNQPQHF
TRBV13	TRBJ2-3	CASSLSGTDTQYF
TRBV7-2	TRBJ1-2	CASSGSVPGGYTF
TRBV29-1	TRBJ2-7	CSLHKDSYTYEQYF
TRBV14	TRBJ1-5	CASSPGQYSNQPQHF
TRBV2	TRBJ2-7	CASNGAVYEQYF
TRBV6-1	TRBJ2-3	CASSDEGQGTDTQYF
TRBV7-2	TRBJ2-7	CASSLQGLAGGRSYEQYF
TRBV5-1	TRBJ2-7	CASSLDRGSYEQYF
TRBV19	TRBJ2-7	CASSPRAGSSYEQYF
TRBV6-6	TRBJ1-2	CASSPQYGYTF
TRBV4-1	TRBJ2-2	CASSRGLASVGELFF
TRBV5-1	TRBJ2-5	CASSAQQETQYF
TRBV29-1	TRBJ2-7	CSVDGGAGAIHEQYF
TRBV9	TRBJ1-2	CASSASHYGYTF
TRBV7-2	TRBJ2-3	CASSTHLQGAFTDTQYF
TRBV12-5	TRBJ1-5	CASGLVKGEGNQPQHF
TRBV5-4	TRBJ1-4	CASSLYMPPNEKLFF
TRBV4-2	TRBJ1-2	CASSQDPGQLSYGYTF
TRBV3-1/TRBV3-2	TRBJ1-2	CASSRQPRYGYTF
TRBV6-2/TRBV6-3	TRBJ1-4	CASSYGGANEKLFF
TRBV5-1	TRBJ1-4	CASSSTPGQLNEKLFF
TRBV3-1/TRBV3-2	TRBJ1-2	CASSPRTGGLSNYGYTF
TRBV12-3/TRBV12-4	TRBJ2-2	CASSYTGFGELFF
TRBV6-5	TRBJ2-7	CASSLYGTRAYEQYF
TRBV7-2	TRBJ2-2	CASSLVQYNTGELFF
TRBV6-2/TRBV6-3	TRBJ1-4	CASSAIRGEKLFF
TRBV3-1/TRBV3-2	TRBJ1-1	CASSQDGDRGSSF
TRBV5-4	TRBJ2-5	CASSLYFQETQYF
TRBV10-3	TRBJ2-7	CAISESKLARTYEQYF
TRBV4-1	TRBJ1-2	CASSQVRAGGGGYTF